This T cell receptor (beta chain) was captured by sequencing in a study of identical twins. Study-wide findings and caveats: Analyses based on zero insertions could be partly confounded by invariant MAIT and iNKT cells. There was more out-of-frame TCR alpha sharing in monozygotic twins than models estimated. Among out-of-frame alpha sequences shared by twins, low generation probability occurred in excess.

Of note for this clonotype: The antigen is undetermined.

Germline V lookup: CDR1 SGDLS, CDR2 YYNGEE. The CDR3 extends over 15 amino acids. The V end lost 5 bases, the J end lost 2 bases, and 16 bases lay between the germline ends. Template switching added a universal primer site; cDNA carried unique molecular identifiers. One entry per CDR3 protein results from TCRdb running MiXCR on the 5' RACE reads. Of 250,000 or so distinct CDR3 sequences in the sample, about 12% are singletons; the top ten hold 3.5% to 5%. The sample also formed part of further work on yellow fever vaccine responses in identical twins.

The TCR was taken from a woman between 18 and 29 years old in good health. The chain uses TRBV9 and TRBJ2-5, with D tentatively TRBD2 (5 bases). Sequences were obtained from memory (CD45RO+) T cells sorted from blood. CDR3 nucleotide sequence: TGTGCCAGCAGTTACGACTCGCGCGGGCAAGAGACCCAGTACTTC. It encodes CASSYDSRGQETQYF.